Below, one T cell receptor beta chain is given with its context. The antigen it binds to is not known. The sample holds no much larger clone one base away, and base qualities are not on file. RNA was extracted using the RNeasy kit, and about 0.45 to 1 microgram was reverse transcribed with random hexamers. The immunoSEQ multiplex PCR assay, covering 54 Vbeta and 13 Jbeta segments, was used to amplify TCR beta CDR3 regions. PCR amplification bias was corrected by using a synthetic template baseline for primer optimization and computational correction. In the source study's methods: Reads were assigned to V, D and J genes according to IMGT and analyzed in immunoSEQ Analyzer, with only productive sequences retained. To calculate clonality, Shannon entropy was normalized by log2 of the number of productive unique sequences and then subtracted from one. For each patient and control, public and private clones were evaluated among the 100 most prevalent clones. Susac-specific clones were defined as absent from healthy and MS cohorts, some 1,000 published viral clones and other ImmuneACCESS disease sequences. Through fastp at Q25 and MiXCR, TCRdb rebuilt clones from the public reads, retaining in-frame beta chains. A single entry per CDR3 protein holds the most common genes and DNA from its merged rows. Clone size and V and J calls follow TCRdb, not the original study. Here the sample has about 430,000 distinct CDR3 sequences; 85% occur a single time. The top ten hold about 0.1% of the sample.

This sample is drawn from a study of CD8 T cells in Susac syndrome (dated by TCRdb to between 2018 and 2021). About the full investigation: Whether CD8+ T cell activation and differentiation in Susac syndrome was antigen driven was tested using repertoire sequencing. The study compared CD8+ T cell repertoire clonality among 12 healthy donors, approximately 14 Susac syndrome patients and approximately 16 multiple sclerosis patients.

From the cysteine through the phenylalanine, the CDR3 covers 13 amino acids. The read is trimmed to its CDR3 DNA, 39 bases read in frame from base 1. From a lookup of the germline V gene, CDR1 and CDR2 are SGHRS and YFSETQ. The V end loses 7 bases and the J end loses 0 bases, and a stretch of 10 bases separates them. Peripheral blood CD8+ and CD4+ T cells from healthy donors, Susac syndrome patients and multiple sclerosis patients were profiled by high-throughput TCR beta sequencing. Treatment-naive patients with stable or active relapsing-remitting disease fulfilling revised McDonald criteria were used as multiple sclerosis controls. CD8+ TEMRA cells were enriched by FACS, while bulk CD8+ and CD4+ T cells were purified by magnetic negative isolation. Blood was drawn into EDTA tubes, processed within 24 hours, and PBMCs were isolated by density gradient centrifugation. PBMCs destined for TCR sequencing were cryopreserved in liquid nitrogen and later thawed in a 37 °C water bath. Purity of sorted or isolated CD4+, CD8+ and CD8+ TEMRA cells was at least 90%.

The research as a whole found: The TCR sequencing and HLA analysis was acknowledged to have included a relatively small number of individuals.

Sequenced input: CD8+ T cells from PBMCs. This sequence was found in a human donor with multiple sclerosis. This sequence uses TRBV5-1 and TRBJ1-1; possibly the D gene is TRBD1, per 6 matching bases. The CDR3 has the sequence CASEGGLNTEAFF. The nucleotide sequence reads TGCGCCAGCGAGGGGGGATTGAACACTGAAGCTTTCTTT.